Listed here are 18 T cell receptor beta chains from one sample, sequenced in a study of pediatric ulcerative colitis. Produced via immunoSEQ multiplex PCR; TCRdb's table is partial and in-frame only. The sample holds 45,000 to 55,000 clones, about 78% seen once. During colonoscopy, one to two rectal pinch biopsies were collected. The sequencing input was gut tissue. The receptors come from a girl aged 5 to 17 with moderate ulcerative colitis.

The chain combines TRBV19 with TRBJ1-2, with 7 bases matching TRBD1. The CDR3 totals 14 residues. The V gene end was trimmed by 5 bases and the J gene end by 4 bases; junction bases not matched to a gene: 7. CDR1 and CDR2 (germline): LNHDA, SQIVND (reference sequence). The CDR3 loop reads CASSPRTGTYGYTF. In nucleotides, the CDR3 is TGTGCCAGTAGTCCCCGGACAGGAACCTATGGCTACACCTTC.

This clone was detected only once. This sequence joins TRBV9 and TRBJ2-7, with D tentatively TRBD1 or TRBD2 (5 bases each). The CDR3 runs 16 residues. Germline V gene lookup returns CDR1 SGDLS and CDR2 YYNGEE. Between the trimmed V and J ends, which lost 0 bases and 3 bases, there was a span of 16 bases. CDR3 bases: TGTGCCAGCAGCGTAGCCCCGGGGCTAGCCTTCTACGAGCAGTACTTC. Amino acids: CASSVAPGLAFYEQYF.

The CDR3 DNA reads as TGTGCCATCAGTGCCAACGGGGCTGACTACGAGCAGTACTTC. This gives the protein CAISANGADYEQYF. The V gene is TRBV10-3, the J gene TRBJ2-7; D possibly matches TRBD1 or TRBD2 (5 bases each). CDR1 ENHRY and CDR2 SYGVKD come from the germline V gene. V was shortened by 4 bases and J by 3 bases, with 13 bases between the two germline ends. The CDR3 totals 14 residues.

This chain's CDR3 is CASSSRGQGNEKLFF. The CDR3, as DNA: TGCGCCAGCAGCTCCCGGGGACAGGGAAATGAAAAACTGTTTTTT. The gene calls are TRBV5-1 and TRBJ1-4; 9 bases fit TRBD1. The length of the CDR3 is 15 residues. Losses at the gene ends were 3 bases for V and 5 bases for J; bases not matched to a gene: 5. The germline gives CDR1 SGHRS, CDR2 YFSETQ.

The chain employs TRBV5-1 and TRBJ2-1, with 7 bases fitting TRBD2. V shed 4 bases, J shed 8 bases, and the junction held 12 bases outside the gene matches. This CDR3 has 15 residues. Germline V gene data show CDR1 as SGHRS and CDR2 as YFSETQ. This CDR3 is CASSPGLDSPHEQFF. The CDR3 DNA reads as TGCGCCAGCAGCCCTGGACTAGATTCTCCCCATGAGCAGTTCTTC.

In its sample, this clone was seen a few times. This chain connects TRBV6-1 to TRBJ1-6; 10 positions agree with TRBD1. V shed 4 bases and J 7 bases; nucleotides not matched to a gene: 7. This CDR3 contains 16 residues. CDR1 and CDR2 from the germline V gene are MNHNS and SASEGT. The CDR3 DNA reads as TGTGCCAGCAGTGTGGACAGGGGGATATTCAATTCACCCCTCCACTTT. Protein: CASSVDRGIFNSPLHF.

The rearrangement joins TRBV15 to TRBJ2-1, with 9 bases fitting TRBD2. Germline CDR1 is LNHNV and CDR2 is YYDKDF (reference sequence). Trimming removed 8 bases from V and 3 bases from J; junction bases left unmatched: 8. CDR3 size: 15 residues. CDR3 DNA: TGTGCCACCGAACCAAGCGGGGGGTACTACAATGAGCAGTTCTTC. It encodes CATEPSGGYYNEQFF.

The CDR3 DNA follows: TGTGCCAGCAGCTTAGGAGGGCTTGAAAAACTGTTTTTT. Residues: CASSLGGLEKLFF. V is TRBV7-2 and J is TRBJ1-4; D call uncertain. Trimming cost V 1 base and J 7 bases, with 7 bases left between them. CDR3 size: 13 residues. Germline V CDR1 and CDR2: SGHTA, FQGNSA.

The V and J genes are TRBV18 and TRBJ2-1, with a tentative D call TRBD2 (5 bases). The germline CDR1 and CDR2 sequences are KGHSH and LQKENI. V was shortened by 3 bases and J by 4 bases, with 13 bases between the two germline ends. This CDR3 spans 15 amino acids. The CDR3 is CASSPYRTDYNEQFF. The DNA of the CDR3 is TGTGCCAGCTCACCTTACCGGACTGATTACAATGAGCAGTTCTTC.

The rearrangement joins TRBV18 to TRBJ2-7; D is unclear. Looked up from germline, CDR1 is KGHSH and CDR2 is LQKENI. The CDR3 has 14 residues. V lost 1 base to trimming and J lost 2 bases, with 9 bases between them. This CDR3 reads CASSPLSPPYEQYF. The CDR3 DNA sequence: TGTGCCAGCTCACCACTTTCCCCCCCCTACGAGCAGTACTTC.

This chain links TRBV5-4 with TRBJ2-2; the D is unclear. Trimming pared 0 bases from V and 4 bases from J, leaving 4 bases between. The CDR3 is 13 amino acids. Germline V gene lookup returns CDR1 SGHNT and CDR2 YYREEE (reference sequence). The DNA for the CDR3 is TGTGCCAGCAGCTTGGATGGCACCGGGGAGCTGTTTTTT. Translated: CASSLDGTGELFF.

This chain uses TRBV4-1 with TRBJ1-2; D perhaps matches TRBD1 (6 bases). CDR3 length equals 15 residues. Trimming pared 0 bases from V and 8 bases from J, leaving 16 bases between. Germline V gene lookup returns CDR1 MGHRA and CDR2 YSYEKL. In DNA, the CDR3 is TGCGCCAGCAGCCAAGAAAGCACCACAGGGTACGGCTACACCTTC. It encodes CASSQESTTGYGYTF.

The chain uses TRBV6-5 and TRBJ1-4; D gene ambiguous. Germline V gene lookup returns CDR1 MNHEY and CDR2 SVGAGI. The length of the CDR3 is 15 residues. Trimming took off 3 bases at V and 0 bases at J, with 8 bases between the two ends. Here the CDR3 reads CASSYSHATNEKLFF. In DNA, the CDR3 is TGTGCCAGCAGTTATTCACACGCAACTAATGAAAAACTGTTTTTT.

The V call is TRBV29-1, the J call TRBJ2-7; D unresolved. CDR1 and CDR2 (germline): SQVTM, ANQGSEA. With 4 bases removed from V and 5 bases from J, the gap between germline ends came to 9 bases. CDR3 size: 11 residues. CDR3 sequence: CSVGPANEQYF. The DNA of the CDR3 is TGCAGCGTTGGGCCAGCGAACGAGCAGTACTTC.

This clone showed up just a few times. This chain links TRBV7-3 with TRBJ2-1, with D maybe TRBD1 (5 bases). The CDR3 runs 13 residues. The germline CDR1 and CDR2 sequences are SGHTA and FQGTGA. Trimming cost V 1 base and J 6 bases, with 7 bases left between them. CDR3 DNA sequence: TGTGCCAGCAGCTTAAATAGGGGCAATGAGCAGTTCTTC. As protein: CASSLNRGNEQFF.

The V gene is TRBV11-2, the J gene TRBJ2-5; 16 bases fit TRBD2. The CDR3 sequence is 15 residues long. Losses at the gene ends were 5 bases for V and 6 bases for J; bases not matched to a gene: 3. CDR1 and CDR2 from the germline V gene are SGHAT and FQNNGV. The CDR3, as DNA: TGTGCCAGCAGCGAGGGACTAGCGGGGGGGCAGACCCAGTACTTC. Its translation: CASSEGLAGGQTQYF.

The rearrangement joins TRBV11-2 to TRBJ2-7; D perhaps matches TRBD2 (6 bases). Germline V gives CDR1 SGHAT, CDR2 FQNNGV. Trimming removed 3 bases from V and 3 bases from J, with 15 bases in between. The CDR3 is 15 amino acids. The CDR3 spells CASSLIAGLYYEQYF. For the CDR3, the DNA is TGTGCCAGCAGCTTGATCGCGGGGCTTTACTACGAGCAGTACTTC.

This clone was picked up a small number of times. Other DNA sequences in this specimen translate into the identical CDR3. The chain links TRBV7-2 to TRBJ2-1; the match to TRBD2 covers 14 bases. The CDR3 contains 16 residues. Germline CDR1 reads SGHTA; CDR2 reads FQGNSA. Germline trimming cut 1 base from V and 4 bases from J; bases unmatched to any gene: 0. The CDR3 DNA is TGTGCCAGCAGCTTAGGGACTAGCGGGGGGTACAATGAGCAGTTCTTC. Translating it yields CASSLGTSGGYNEQFF. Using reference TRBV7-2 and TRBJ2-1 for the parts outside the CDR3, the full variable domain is GAGVSQSPSNKVTEKGKDVELRCDPISGHTALYWYRQSLGQGLEFLIYFQGNSAPDKSGLPSDRFSAERTGGSVSTLTIQRTQQEDSAVYLCASSLGTSGGYNEQFFGPGTRLTVL.